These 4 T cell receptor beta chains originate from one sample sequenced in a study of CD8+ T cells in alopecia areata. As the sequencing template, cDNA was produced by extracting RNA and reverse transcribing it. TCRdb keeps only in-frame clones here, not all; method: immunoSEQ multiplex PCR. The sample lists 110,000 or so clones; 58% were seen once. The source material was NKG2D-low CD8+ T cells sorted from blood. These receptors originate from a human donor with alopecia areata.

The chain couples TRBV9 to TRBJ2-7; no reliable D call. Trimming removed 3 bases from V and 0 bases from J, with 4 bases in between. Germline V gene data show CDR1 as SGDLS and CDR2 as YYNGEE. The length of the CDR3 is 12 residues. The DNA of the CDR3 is TGTGCCAGCAGCGGCAACTCCTACGAGCAGTACTTC. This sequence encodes CASSGNSYEQYF.

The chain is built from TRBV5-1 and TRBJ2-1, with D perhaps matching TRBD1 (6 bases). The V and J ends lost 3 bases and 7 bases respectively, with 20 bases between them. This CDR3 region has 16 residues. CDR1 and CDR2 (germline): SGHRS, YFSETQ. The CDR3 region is CASSYIPGEGINEQFF. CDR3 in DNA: TGCGCCAGCAGCTACATACCAGGGGAAGGGATAAATGAGCAGTTCTTC.

This CDR3 reads CASGYGTGGRSYEQYF. The CDR3 region has the DNA TGTGCCAGCGGTTACGGGACAGGGGGTAGATCCTACGAGCAGTACTTC. The chain links TRBV13 to TRBJ2-7, with 11 nucleotides matching TRBD1. This CDR3 region has 16 residues. The germline CDR1 and CDR2 sequences are PRHDT and FYEKMQ (reference sequence). The V and J ends lost 8 bases and 1 base, in that order; junction bases with no gene match: 10.

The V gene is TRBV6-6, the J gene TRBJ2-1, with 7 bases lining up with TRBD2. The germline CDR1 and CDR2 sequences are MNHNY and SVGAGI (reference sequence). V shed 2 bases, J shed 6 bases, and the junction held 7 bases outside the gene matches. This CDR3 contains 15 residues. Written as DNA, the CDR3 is TGTGCCAGCAGTTACGGGGCGGGAGCTTCCAATGAGCAGTTCTTC. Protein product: CASSYGAGASNEQFF.